What follows describes a single T cell receptor beta chain. Its antigen is not identified. CD4+ cells were split into CD45RA+ naive and CD45RA-negative memory subsets. Data came from immunoSEQ multiplex PCR; TCRdb stores just in-frame clones and leaves some out. Altogether some 2,500,000 clones are present, 80% to 95% being singletons, with the ten largest covering 0.36%. The data were obtained in a study of shared clonotypes between healthy human individuals. Regarding the study as a whole: For sorted subsets, rarefaction showed incomplete sequencing despite large depth.

The TCR was taken from a man between 18 and 35 years old in good health. Some clones in this sample may be carry-over from other donors' samples. The sample comprised naive CD4+ T cells from PBMCs. Subset indicated: CD45RA+ positively selected.

CDR3 loop: CASSLLERVPYEQYF. The CDR3 coding sequence is TGTGCCAGCAGTCTACTTGAGCGGGTCCCGTACGAGCAGTACTTC. This rearrangement joins TRBV27 to TRBJ2-7, with a weak D call TRBD2 (6 bases). Germline V gene sequence: CDR1 MNHEY, CDR2 SMNVEV (reference sequence). This CDR3 spans 15 amino acids. Trimming removed 5 bases from V and 4 bases from J, with 18 bases in between.